Listed below are T cell receptor beta chains from one sample, sequenced in a study of T cell repertoires in cytomegalovirus infection. These receptors have no known antigen. One entry per CDR3 protein results from TCRdb running MiXCR on the reads. Among about 890,000 distinct CDR3 sequences listed, approximately 31% were seen once. The specimen comprised cultured CD8+ T cells from PBMCs, sampled from culture after CMV antigen stimulation. The receptors come from a human donor in good health (CMV status not recorded). Some clones in this sample may be carry-over from other donors' samples. CDR3s include the opening cysteine and the closing phenylalanine or tryptophan. Fields, in order: CDR3 DNA, CDR3 protein, clone size, J gene, V gene, D gene. The D gene is left open where the match is weak. Clone size is not always given. Where it is, it says once, few, many or a class for expanded clones.

DNA: TGTGCCAGCAGTTTAGGGAGCGGGGGGCTCCAAGAGACCCAGTACTTC; CDR3: CASSLGSGGLQETQYF; size: .; J: TRBJ2-5; V: TRBV12-3/TRBV12-4; D: TRBD2
DNA: TGTGCCAGTAGTATAGATAAAGGGGAGAACACTGAAGCTTTCTTT; CDR3: CASSIDKGENTEAFF; size: .; J: TRBJ1-1; V: TRBV19; D: .
DNA: TGTGCCAGCAGTACACCGACTAGCGGGGATAATGAGCAGTTCTTC; CDR3: CASSTPTSGDNEQFF; size: .; J: TRBJ2-1; V: TRBV12-3/TRBV12-4; D: TRBD2
DNA: TGTGCCAGCAGCTTAGCGGGCTTTTACAATGAGCAGTTCTTC; CDR3: CASSLAGFYNEQFF; size: many; J: TRBJ2-1; V: TRBV7-8; D: .
DNA: TGTGCCAGTACCCCCCGTACAGGCAGATATGGCTACACCTTT; CDR3: CASTPRTGRYGYTF; size: .; J: TRBJ1-2; V: TRBV19; D: .
DNA: TGTGCCAGCAGCAATATAGACAGGGGGGTTCTTGGCTACACCTTC; CDR3: CASSNIDRGVLGYTF; size: .; J: TRBJ1-2; V: TRBV6-1; D: TRBD1
DNA: TGTGCCAGCAGCTTGGTGACGGTTCCTGAAGCTTTCTTT; CDR3: CASSLVTVPEAFF; size: few; J: TRBJ1-1; V: TRBV5-4; D: .
DNA: TGTGCCAGCAGTTCCCCACGGGGGCTAGCGGGGGGACCAGATACGCAGTATTTT; CDR3: CASSSPRGLAGGPDTQYF; size: few; J: TRBJ2-3; V: TRBV6-5; D: TRBD2
DNA: TGTGCCAGCAGCTTAACTAAAGGCCTAGCGGGGGAAACAAACACCGGGGAGCTGTTTTTT; CDR3: CASSLTKGLAGETNTGELFF; size: .; J: TRBJ2-2; V: TRBV7-3; D: TRBD2
DNA: TGTGCCAGCAGTTTAGCATTCGACAGTGCCACTGAAGCTTTCTTT; CDR3: CASSLAFDSATEAFF; size: .; J: TRBJ1-1; V: TRBV28; D: .
DNA: TGTGCCAGCAGTGCCGTAGAGGGCTATAATTACAATGAGCAGTTCTTC; CDR3: CASSAVEGYNYNEQFF; size: .; J: TRBJ2-1; V: TRBV2; D: .
DNA: TGTGCCAGCAGGGGTTGGGGGGGCAATCAGCCCCAGCATTTT; CDR3: CASRGWGGNQPQHF; size: many; J: TRBJ1-5; V: TRBV6-2/TRBV6-3; D: .
DNA: TGTGCCAGCGGGAGTCCCCGAGCTAGCACAGATACGCAGTATTTT; CDR3: CASGSPRASTDTQYF; size: .; J: TRBJ2-3; V: TRBV9; D: .
DNA: TGCGCCAGCAGCCAAGATGGTTTGGGGCCAGGGGTGTATTTT; CDR3: CASSQDGLGPGVYF; size: few; J: TRBJ2-3; V: TRBV4-1; D: .
DNA: TGTGCCACCCGGAACACCGGGGAGCTGTTTTTT; CDR3: CATRNTGELFF; size: many; J: TRBJ2-2; V: TRBV7-9; D: .
DNA: TGTGCCAGCAGCCAAGTTTGGGACCGGGATTTCTCTGGAAACACCATATATTTT; CDR3: CASSQVWDRDFSGNTIYF; size: .; J: TRBJ1-3; V: TRBV3-1; D: .
DNA: TGTGCCAGCTCACTACGGACAGGGGGCGGGGACCCTGAAGCTTTCTTT; CDR3: CASSLRTGGGDPEAFF; size: .; J: TRBJ1-1; V: TRBV18; D: TRBD1
DNA: TGTGCCAGCAGTGAATTGCGCTCCTATAATTCACCCCTCCACTTT; CDR3: CASSELRSYNSPLHF; size: few; J: TRBJ1-6; V: TRBV25-1; D: .
DNA: TGTGCCAGCAGCTTAGGGCCAAGCGGGGACCTCACAGATACGCAGTATTTT; CDR3: CASSLGPSGDLTDTQYF; size: .; J: TRBJ2-3; V: TRBV7-9; D: TRBD2
DNA: TGTGCCAGCAGCCAAGGACTAGCGGGGTACGAGCAGTACTTC; CDR3: CASSQGLAGYEQYF; size: many; J: TRBJ2-7; V: TRBV7-6; D: TRBD2
DNA: TGTGCTAGTGGTTTGAGCTCGCCTCGAGGTCAACTGTTTTTT; CDR3: CASGLSSPRGQLFF; size: .; J: TRBJ1-4; V: TRBV12-5; D: .
DNA: TGTGCCAGCAGTGAATATCTTCCGGTCGTTGGTGGCTACACCTTC; CDR3: CASSEYLPVVGGYTF; size: .; J: TRBJ1-2; V: TRBV2; D: .
DNA: TGTGCCAGCAGCTTGGCCGAGACAGCGAACACCGGGGAGCTGTTTTTT; CDR3: CASSLAETANTGELFF; size: .; J: TRBJ2-2; V: TRBV5-4; D: .
DNA: TGTGCCAGCAGCTCCGCGGCAGGGGTTGAGCAGTTCTTC; CDR3: CASSSAAGVEQFF; size: .; J: TRBJ2-1; V: TRBV7-8; D: .
DNA: TGTGCCAGTAGAAGGGGGGCGCTTGATACTGAAGCTTTCTTT; CDR3: CASRRGALDTEAFF; size: .; J: TRBJ1-1; V: TRBV19; D: .
DNA: TGTGCCAGCAGCCCGGGACAGGGGGCGACCGAGCAGTACTTC; CDR3: CASSPGQGATEQYF; size: few; J: TRBJ2-7; V: TRBV7-9; D: TRBD1
DNA: TGTGCCAGCAGCCGGGGCCTAACAAAAAGCTTCCAAGAGACCCAGTACTTC; CDR3: CASSRGLTKSFQETQYF; size: once; J: TRBJ2-5; V: TRBV6-5; D: .
DNA: TGTGCCAGCAGTTTACTCGGGGGCACCTATGGCTACACCTTC; CDR3: CASSLLGGTYGYTF; size: few; J: TRBJ1-2; V: TRBV27; D: .
DNA: TGTGCCAGCAGTTGGAAGGGAACCGGGGAGCTGTTTTTT; CDR3: CASSWKGTGELFF; size: few; J: TRBJ2-2; V: TRBV27; D: .
DNA: TGTGCCAGCGGGTACGGGGGGCCCCAGCCCCAGCATTTT; CDR3: CASGYGGPQPQHF; size: .; J: TRBJ1-5; V: TRBV6-2/TRBV6-3; D: .
DNA: TGTGCCAGCAGCTTCGTGGACAGGAGAGCTGGCTACACCTTC; CDR3: CASSFVDRRAGYTF; size: .; J: TRBJ1-2; V: TRBV7-8; D: TRBD1